The following is a T cell receptor (beta chain) sequence with its context. This clonotype was seen many times. It has no known antigen specificity. No base quality values were provided; no much bigger clone lies one nucleotide off. In the ophthalmopathy patients, disease was moderately to severely active, with a Clinical Activity Score of 3 or more, a NOSPECS grade of 4 or more, and a duration of less than 3 months. Patients with uncontrolled infections, other autoimmune diseases, pregnancy or lactation were excluded. Diagnoses were established on the basis of clinical symptoms, serum thyroxine and TRAb, thyroid ultrasound, and orbital computed tomography. PBMCs were isolated from around 10 ml of fresh peripheral blood by Ficoll-Paque density gradient centrifugation. Total RNA was extracted with Trizol reagent, and quality was checked on an Agilent 2100 Bioanalyzer. TCR beta CDR3 regions were amplified from RNA transcripts. The TCR CDR3 was subjected to a first round of RT-PCR using the HTBI primer set and the Qiagen OneStep RT-PCR kit. Libraries were constructed in a second round of multiplex PCR, after which size selection and purification were carried out. Libraries were sequenced paired-end with 100 bp reads on an Illumina HiSeq2000. On the study's bioinformatics: Raw data were processed with SOAPnuke, discarding reads with adapters, uncalled bases, mean Phred below 15, or no exact constant-primer or identifier match. High-quality paired reads were merged with COPE v1.2.5, and unique nucleotide sequences were defined as clonotypes. Clonotypes were aligned to IMGT TRBV, TRBD and TRBJ reference segments using MiTCR v1.1. The analysis included only V-J combinations with a frequency above 0.0001, which together covered 99% to 99.2% of the repertoires. The TCS score was defined as the ratio of F50 (clonal expansion) to E x V (chaos), calculated using BLOSUM62-based TCRdist between CDR3 peptides within each V-J. Welch's t-statistics and random forest reduced just over 500 V-J features to under 15, which were used in a naive Bayes classifier (R e1071). TCRdb trimmed the raw reads at Q25, called clones with MiXCR and kept productive beta chains. CDR3 protein duplicates are merged, each entry listing the most common genes and DNA. The V and J calls and clone size come from TCRdb's table, not from the authors' own analysis. For this sample the table gives around 290,000 distinct CDR3 sequences, of which approximately 15% were detected only once. Of the sample, approximately 57% falls within the top ten clones.

The CDR3 starts with the cysteine, ends with the phenylalanine, and has 16 residues. Here the CDR3 DNA is all that survives: 48 bases in frame from base 1. This specimen comes from a study of T cells in Graves' hyperthyroidism and ophthalmopathy (dated by TCRdb to the late 2010s). For the study in its entirety: Peripheral blood was sampled at the time of initial diagnosis, prior to any treatment. The 100 or so discovery patients were divided at random into training and test sets in a 7:3 ratio. A discovery cohort of around 100 patients, about 40 with Graves' ophthalmopathy and about 58 with stable Graves' hyperthyroidism, was used to find distinguishing TCR V-J signatures. The paper reports TCR Vbeta CDR3 sequencing of over 120 peripheral blood samples: 43 ophthalmopathy, about 75 hyperthyroidism and approximately 17 progressor patients. Once sampling was done, hyperthyroidism patients were given methimazole at a starting dose of 30 mg daily, whereas ophthalmopathy patients were given high-dose intravenous methylprednisolone. Prospective prediction of ophthalmopathy was tested in an independent validation cohort of approximately 18 hyperthyroidism patients and 17 patients who later progressed to ophthalmopathy. The study also compared thyroid tissue and blood T-cell repertoires from more than 5 Graves' hyperthyroidism patients. Study-wide conclusions, independent of this receptor: In validation, the model predicted progression to ophthalmopathy with about 71% sensitivity and roughly 75% specificity, a median of approximately 6.7 months before onset. Most expanded thyroid clonotypes (frequency above 0.001) were also detected in blood, a finding suggesting that blood repertoires may reflect thyroid immune responses. No statistical method was used to fix the sample size in advance, and group allocation was not hidden from the investigators. A 13 V-J signature model separated ophthalmopathy from stable hyperthyroidism, with approximately 87% sensitivity and around 84% specificity in cross-validation and 80%/75% in testing.

This chain joins TRBV3-2 to TRBJ2-4; TRBD2 reflects the table's D call only, with no check against the DNA. TRBV3-2 is reported as a pseudogene. Sequencing used blood. This receptor was taken from a woman in her sixties or seventies with Graves' ophthalmopathy. The CDR3 sequence is CASSQAGLPSKNIQYF. The base sequence is TGTGCCAGCAGCCAAGCCGGACTGCCGAGCAAAAACATTCAGTACTTC.